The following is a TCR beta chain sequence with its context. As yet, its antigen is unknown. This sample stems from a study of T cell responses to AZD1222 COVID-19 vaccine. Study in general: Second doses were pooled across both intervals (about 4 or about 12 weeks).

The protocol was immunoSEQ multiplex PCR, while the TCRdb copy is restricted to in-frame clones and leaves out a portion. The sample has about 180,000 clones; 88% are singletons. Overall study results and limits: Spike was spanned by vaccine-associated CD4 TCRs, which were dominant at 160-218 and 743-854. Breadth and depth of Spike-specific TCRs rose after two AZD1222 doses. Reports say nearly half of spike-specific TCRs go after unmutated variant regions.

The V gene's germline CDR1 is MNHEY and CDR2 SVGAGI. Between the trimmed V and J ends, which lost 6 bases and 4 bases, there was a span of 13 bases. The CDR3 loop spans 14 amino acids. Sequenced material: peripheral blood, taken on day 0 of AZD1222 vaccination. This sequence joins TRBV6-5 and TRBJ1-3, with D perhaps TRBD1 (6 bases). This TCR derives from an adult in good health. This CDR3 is CASSPGTLGNTIYF. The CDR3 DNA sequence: TGTGCCAGCAGCCCCGGGACACTCGGAAACACCATATATTTT.